These 20 T cell receptor beta chains originate from one sample sequenced in a study of blood T cells in healthy people across ages. Then a second PCR, running roughly 7 to 11 cycles, was carried out with a sample-barcoded 5' primer and a J-beta primer mix. MiXCR, applied by TCRdb to the 5' RACE reads, yields one record per CDR3 protein. Among more than 1,000,000 distinct CDR3 sequences listed, almost 25% were seen once. These data were also filed under a second study, of T cells of mothers and their children.

The sequencing input was blood. Receptors were obtained from a girl aged 2-10 years in good health.

The rearrangement joins TRBV29-1 to TRBJ2-5; the match to TRBD2 covers 8 bases. Gene TRBJ2-1 matches the end of the DNA better, so the J call may be wrong. There are 13 residues in the CDR3. Germline V gives CDR1 SQVTM, CDR2 ANQGSEA. The CDR3 region is CSVRAGDYNEQFF. The DNA of the CDR3 is TGCAGCGTTCGAGCGGGAGACTACAATGAGCAGTTCTTC.

This clonotype was counted a few times. The V call is TRBV5-1, the J call TRBJ1-1; D gene uncertain. The V gene lost 4 bases and the J gene lost 0 bases, with 13 bases spanning the gap. Germline CDR1 SGHRS, CDR2 YFSETQ. The CDR3 length is 15 residues. CDR3 residues: CASSQVTLMNTEAFF. The CDR3 bases are TGCGCCAGCAGCCAAGTGACGCTGATGAACACTGAAGCTTTCTTT. Variable domain in full (rest from reference TRBV5-1 and TRBJ1-1): KAGVTQTPRYLIKTRGQQVTLSCSPISGHRSVSWYQQTPGQGLQFLFEYFSETQRNKGNFPGRFSGRQFSNSRSEMNVSTLELGDSALYLCASSQVTLMNTEAFFGQGTRLTVV.

This clonotype has a handful of counts. The CDR3 DNA reads TGCGCCAGCAGCCAAGATTTGGGCTACGGGAGGGGCACCCAAGAGACCCAGTACTTC. Translating gives CASSQDLGYGRGTQETQYF. The chain employs TRBV4-1 and TRBJ2-5, with TRBD2 matching 8 bases. This CDR3 spans 19 amino acids. Germline values: CDR1 MGHRA, CDR2 YSYEKL. Losses at the gene ends were 0 bases for V and 1 base for J; bases not matched to a gene: 13.

The CDR3 bases are TGCGCCAGTTCTCGAATTGAATCCTACGAGCAGTACTTC. Protein sequence: CASSRIESYEQYF. This rearrangement joins TRBV10-2 to TRBJ2-7; D uncertain. V was trimmed by 9 bases and J by 1 base, leaving 13 bases between them. CDR1 is WSHSY and CDR2 is SAAADI in the germline V gene. The CDR3 covers 13 residues.

V and J are TRBV6-5 and TRBJ2-2; D may correspond to TRBD1 or TRBD2 (7 bases each). CDR1 and CDR2 (germline): MNHEY, SVGAGI. Deletions cut 2 bases from V and 5 bases from J, with 21 bases between. The CDR3 loop spans 18 amino acids. Written as DNA, the CDR3 is TGTGCCAGCAGTTACGAAATGTTCAGGGGGGAGGGTACCGGGGAGCTGTTTTTT. This translates into CASSYEMFRGEGTGELFF.

This clonotype occurred a few times. This chain uses TRBV7-8 with TRBJ1-6; D possibly corresponds to TRBD1 (5 bases). The CDR3 consists of 15 residues. Trimming shortened V by 1 base and J by 8 bases, and 12 bases separated the two germline ends. Germline loops: CDR1 SGHVS, CDR2 FQNEAQ. The CDR3 loop reads CASSLVGGDYSPLHF. DNA of the CDR3: TGTGCCAGCAGCTTAGTTGGGGGTGATTATTCACCCCTCCACTTT.

CDR3 DNA sequence: TGCAGCGCTACGGGACAGGGGCTTACCTACGAGCAGTACTTC. Its protein is CSATGQGLTYEQYF. V and J are TRBV29-1 and TRBJ2-5; 10 bases map to TRBD1. The tail of the sequence fits TRBJ2-7 better, so the J call may be wrong. The CDR3 spans 14 residues. The germline CDR1 and CDR2 sequences are SQVTM and ANQGSEA.

This rearrangement joins TRBV12-3 or TRBV12-4 to TRBJ2-1; D is possibly TRBD1 or TRBD2 (5 bases each). This CDR3 spans 16 amino acids. Deletions cut 4 bases from V and 4 bases from J, with 17 bases between. This chain's CDR3 is CASSSRGGKLYNEQFF. CDR3 DNA sequence: TGTGCCAGCAGTTCCCGGGGCGGAAAACTTTACAATGAGCAGTTCTTC.

This clonotype showed up just a few times. V usage is TRBV28 and J usage is TRBJ2-4; 8 bases are a match to TRBD1. Germline V gene lookup returns CDR1 MDHEN and CDR2 SYDVKM. The CDR3 covers 13 residues. V gave up 6 bases and J gave up 6 bases; unmatched junction bases: 4. For the CDR3, the DNA is TGTGCCAGCAGGTTTACAGGGGGAAACATTCAGTACTTC. Protein: CASRFTGGNIQYF.

This clonotype has just a few counts. V and J are TRBV29-1 and TRBJ1-2; D gene uncertain. The CDR3 extends over 9 amino acids. Germline CDR1 and CDR2: SQVTM and ANQGSEA. V lost 7 bases, J lost 10 bases, and 10 bases lay in between. CDR3 in DNA: TGCAGCGCCCCTCCCCCCTACACCTTC. Residues: CSAPPPYTF.

This clonotype was counted only a few times. CDR3 loop: CASSPIDWEGADTQYF. The CDR3 nucleotides read TGTGCCAGCAGTCCGATTGACTGGGAGGGGGCAGATACGCAGTATTTT. This rearrangement joins TRBV27 to TRBJ2-3, with D possibly being TRBD2 (7 bases). V shed 5 bases and J shed 4 bases, with 19 bases lying between them. Looked up from germline, CDR1 is MNHEY and CDR2 is SMNVEV (reference sequence). The length of the CDR3 is 16 residues.

The chain has TRBV5-1 and TRBJ1-5; TRBD1 matches 11 bases. With 0 bases clipped from V and 6 bases from J, the junction kept 2 bases outside the gene matches. The CDR3 covers 15 residues. The germline CDR1 and CDR2 sequences are SGHRS and YFSETQ. The CDR3 sequence is CASSLAGTGGQPQHF. CDR3 DNA: TGCGCCAGCAGCTTGGCCGGGACAGGGGGTCAGCCCCAGCATTTT.

The count of this clonotype is one. The genes are TRBV6-5 and TRBJ1-2, with TRBD1 matching over 8 bases. CDR1 is MNHEY and CDR2 is SVGAGI in the germline V gene. J was trimmed by 8 bases and V by 10 bases; bases with no gene match: 12. The CDR3 runs to 13 residues. CDR3: CATGAGGGLGYTF. The CDR3 region has the DNA TGTGCCACCGGCGCAGGGGGCGGTTTGGGCTACACCTTC.

The chain has TRBV29-1 and TRBJ2-1; D is unresolved. Trimming shortened V by 2 bases and J by 4 bases, and 12 bases separated the two germline ends. Germline values: CDR1 SQVTM, CDR2 ANQGSEA. CDR3 length: 14 amino acids. The CDR3 is CSVEPRRGYNEQFF. In DNA, the CDR3 is TGCAGCGTTGAACCCAGGAGAGGATACAATGAGCAGTTCTTC.

This rearrangement joins TRBV10-3 to TRBJ2-2, with unresolved D. CDR1 is ENHRY and CDR2 is SYGVKD in the germline V gene. Trimming shortened V by 0 bases and J by 4 bases, and 12 bases separated the two germline ends. The CDR3 spans 16 residues. Written as DNA, the CDR3 is TGTGCCATCAGTGAGTCCGTGACACTACGCACCGGGGAGCTGTTTTTT. Encoded protein: CAISESVTLRTGELFF.

This chain links TRBV7-9 with TRBJ2-4; perhaps D is TRBD1 or TRBD2 (5 bases each). This CDR3 contains 17 residues. Trimming removed 1 base at V and 1 base at J, with 14 bases between. Germline-derived CDR1 and CDR2 are SEHNR and FQNEAQ (reference sequence). The CDR3 DNA is TGTGCCAGCAGCTTAGAAACCGGGACGGAGGCCAAAAACATTCAGTACTTC. It yields the protein CASSLETGTEAKNIQYF.

This clonotype was seen just once. The rearrangement uses TRBV29-1 and TRBJ1-1; D may be TRBD1 (5 bases). V lost 7 bases and J 5 bases, leaving 17 bases between the germline ends. The CDR3 is 13 residues long. Germline V gene data show CDR1 as SQVTM and CDR2 as ANQGSEA. The CDR3 reads CSAAGAVRTEAFF. The CDR3 DNA sequence: TGCAGCGCGGCCGGGGCGGTAAGAACTGAAGCTTTCTTT.

V gene TRBV12-3 or TRBV12-4 combines with J gene TRBJ2-3; D is unclear. The last part of the DNA fits TRBJ2-7 better; the J call may be wrong. This CDR3 region has 14 residues. CDR3 nucleotides: TGTGCCAGCAGTTTAGGGTCACAACTTTACGAGCAGTACTTC. Encoded protein: CASSLGSQLYEQYF.

This clonotype has just a few counts. J is TRBJ2-1 and V is TRBV6-2 or TRBV6-3; possible D gene TRBD2, 6 bases. V was trimmed by 5 bases and J by 3 bases, leaving 17 bases between them. The CDR3 loop spans 16 amino acids. CDR1 is MNHEY and CDR2 is SVGEGT in the germline V gene. The DNA of the CDR3 is TGTGCCAGCAGTCCCCAGGAGGGACGGAACTACAATGAGCAGTTCTTC. Its translation is CASSPQEGRNYNEQFF.

The rearrangement uses TRBV29-1 and TRBJ1-4; D ambiguous. Germline V gene lookup returns CDR1 SQVTM and CDR2 ANQGSEA. The CDR3 sequence is 12 residues long. V was shortened by 7 bases and J by 10 bases, with 16 bases between the two germline ends. CDR3 sequence reads: CSGSTGTAKLFF. CDR3 DNA sequence: TGCAGCGGCTCTACTGGAACAGCAAAACTGTTTTTT.